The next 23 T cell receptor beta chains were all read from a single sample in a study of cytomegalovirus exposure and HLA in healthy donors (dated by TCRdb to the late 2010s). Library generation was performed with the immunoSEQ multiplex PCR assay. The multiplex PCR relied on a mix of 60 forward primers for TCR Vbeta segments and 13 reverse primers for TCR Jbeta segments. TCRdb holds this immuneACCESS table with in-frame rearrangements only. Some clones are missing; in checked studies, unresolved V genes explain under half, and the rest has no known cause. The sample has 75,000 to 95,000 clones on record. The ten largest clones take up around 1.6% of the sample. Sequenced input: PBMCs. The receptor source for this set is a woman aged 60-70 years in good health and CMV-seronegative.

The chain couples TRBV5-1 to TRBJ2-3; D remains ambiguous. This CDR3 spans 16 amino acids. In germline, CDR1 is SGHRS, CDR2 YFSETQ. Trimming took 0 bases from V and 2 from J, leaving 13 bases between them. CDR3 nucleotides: TGCGCCAGCAGCTTGGGAGTGGCAGGCCTCACAGATACGCAGTATTTT. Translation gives CASSLGVAGLTDTQYF.

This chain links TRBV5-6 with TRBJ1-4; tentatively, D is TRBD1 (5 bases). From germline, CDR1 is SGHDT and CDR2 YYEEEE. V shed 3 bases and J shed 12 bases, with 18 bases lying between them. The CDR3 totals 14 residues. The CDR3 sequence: CASSSGDHPPQLFF. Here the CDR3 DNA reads TGTGCCAGCAGCTCGGGGGACCACCCTCCTCAACTGTTTTTT.

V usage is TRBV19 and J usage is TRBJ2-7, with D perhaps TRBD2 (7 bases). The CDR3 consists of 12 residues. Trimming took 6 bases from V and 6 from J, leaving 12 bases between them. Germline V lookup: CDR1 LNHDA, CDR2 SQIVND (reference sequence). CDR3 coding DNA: TGTGCCAGTAGCCCGGGGGGCGGCGAGCAGTACTTC. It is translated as CASSPGGGEQYF.

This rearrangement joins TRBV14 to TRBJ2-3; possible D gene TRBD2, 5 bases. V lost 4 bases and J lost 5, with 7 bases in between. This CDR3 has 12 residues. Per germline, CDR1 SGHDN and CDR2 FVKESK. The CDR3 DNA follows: TGTGCCAGCAGCCCCCGGGGAGATACGCAGTATTTT. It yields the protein CASSPRGDTQYF. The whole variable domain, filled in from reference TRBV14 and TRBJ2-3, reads EAGVTQFPSHSVIEKGQTVTLRCDPISGHDNLYWYRRVMGKEIKFLLHFVKESKQDESGMPNNRFLAERTGGTYSTLKVQPAELEDSGVYFCASSPRGDTQYFGPGTRLTVL.

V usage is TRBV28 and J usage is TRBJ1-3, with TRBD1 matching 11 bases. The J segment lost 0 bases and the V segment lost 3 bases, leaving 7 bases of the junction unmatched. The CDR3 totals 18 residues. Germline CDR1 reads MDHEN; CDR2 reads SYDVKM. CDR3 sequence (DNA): TGTGCCAGCAGTTTGGGGACAGGGGGGACATCCTCTGGAAACACCATATATTTT. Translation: CASSLGTGGTSSGNTIYF.

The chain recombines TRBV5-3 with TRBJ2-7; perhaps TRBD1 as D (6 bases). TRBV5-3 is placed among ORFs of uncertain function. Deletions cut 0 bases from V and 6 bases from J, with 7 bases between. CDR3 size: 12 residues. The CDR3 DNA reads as TGTGCCAGAAGCTTGGCCAGGGGCGAGCAGTACTTC. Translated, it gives CARSLARGEQYF.

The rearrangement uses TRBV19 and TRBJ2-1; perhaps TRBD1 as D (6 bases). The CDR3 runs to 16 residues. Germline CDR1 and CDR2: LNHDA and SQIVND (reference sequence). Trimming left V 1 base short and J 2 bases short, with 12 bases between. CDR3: CASSIGASGAYNEQFF. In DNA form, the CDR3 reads TGTGCCAGTAGTATAGGGGCATCAGGGGCCTACAATGAGCAGTTCTTC.

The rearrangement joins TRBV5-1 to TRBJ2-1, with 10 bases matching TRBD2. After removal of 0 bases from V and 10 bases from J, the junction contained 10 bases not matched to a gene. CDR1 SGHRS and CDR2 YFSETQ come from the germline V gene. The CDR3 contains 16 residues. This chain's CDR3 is CASSLASSGRKEEQFF. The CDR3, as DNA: TGCGCCAGCAGCTTGGCTTCTAGCGGGAGAAAGGAAGAGCAGTTCTTC. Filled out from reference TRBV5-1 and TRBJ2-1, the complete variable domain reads KAGVTQTPRYLIKTRGQQVTLSCSPISGHRSVSWYQQTPGQGLQFLFEYFSETQRNKGNFPGRFSGRQFSNSRSEMNVSTLELGDSALYLCASSLASSGRKEEQFFGPGTRLTVL.

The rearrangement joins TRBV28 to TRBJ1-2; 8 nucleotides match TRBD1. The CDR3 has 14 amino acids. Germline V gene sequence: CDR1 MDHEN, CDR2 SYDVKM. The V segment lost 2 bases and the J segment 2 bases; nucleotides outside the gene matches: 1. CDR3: CASSLGQGNYGYTF. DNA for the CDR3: TGTGCCAGCAGTTTAGGACAGGGAAACTATGGCTACACCTTC.

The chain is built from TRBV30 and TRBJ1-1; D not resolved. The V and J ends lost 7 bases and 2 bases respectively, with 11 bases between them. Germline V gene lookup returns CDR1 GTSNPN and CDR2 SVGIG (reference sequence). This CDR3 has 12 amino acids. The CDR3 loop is CAYNRANTEAFF. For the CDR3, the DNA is TGTGCCTACAACAGAGCTAACACTGAAGCTTTCTTT. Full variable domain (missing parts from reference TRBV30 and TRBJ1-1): SQTIHQWPATLVQPVGSPLSLECTVEGTSNPNLYWYRQAAGRGLQLLFYSVGIGQISSEVPQNLSASRPQDRQFILSSKKLLLSDSGFYLCAYNRANTEAFFGQGTRLTVV.

The CDR3 DNA is TGTGCCAGTAGTATAAGGGAGGGTAACGAGCAGTACTTC. Translating it yields CASSIREGNEQYF. The chain couples TRBV19 to TRBJ2-7; 7 nucleotides agree with TRBD2. This CDR3 has 13 residues. V shed 2 bases and J 5 bases; nucleotides not matched to a gene: 3. Germline V gene lookup returns CDR1 LNHDA and CDR2 SQIVND (reference sequence).

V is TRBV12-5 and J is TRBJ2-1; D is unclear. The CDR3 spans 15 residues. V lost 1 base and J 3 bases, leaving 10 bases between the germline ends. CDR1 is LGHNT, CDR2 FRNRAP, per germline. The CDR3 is CASGLGGNFYNEQFF. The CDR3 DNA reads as TGTGCTAGTGGTTTGGGAGGTAACTTCTACAATGAGCAGTTCTTC.

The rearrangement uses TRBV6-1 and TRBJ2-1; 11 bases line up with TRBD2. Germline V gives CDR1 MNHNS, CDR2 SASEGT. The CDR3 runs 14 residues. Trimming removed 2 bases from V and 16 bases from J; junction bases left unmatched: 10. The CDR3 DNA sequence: TGTGCCAGCAGTGAATACATGCTAGCGGGAGGTCAATTCTTC. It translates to CASSEYMLAGGQFF.

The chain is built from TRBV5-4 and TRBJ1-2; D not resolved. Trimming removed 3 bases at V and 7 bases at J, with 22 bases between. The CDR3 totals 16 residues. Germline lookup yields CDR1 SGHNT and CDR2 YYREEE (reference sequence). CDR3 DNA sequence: TGTGCCAGCAGCTCCCCCGGGGAACCCGGCTCTGGTGGCTACACCTTC. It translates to CASSSPGEPGSGGYTF. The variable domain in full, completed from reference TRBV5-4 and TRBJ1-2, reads ETGVTQSPTHLIKTRGQQVTLRCSSQSGHNTVSWYQQALGQGPQFIFQYYREEENGRGNFPPRFSGLQFPNYSSELNVNALELDDSALYLCASSSPGEPGSGGYTFGSGTRLTVV.

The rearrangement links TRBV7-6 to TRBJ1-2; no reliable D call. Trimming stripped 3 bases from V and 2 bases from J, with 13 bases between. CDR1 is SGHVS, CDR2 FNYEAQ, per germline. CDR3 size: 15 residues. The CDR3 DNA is TGTGCCAGCAGCTTGGATCAGGTCGCGAACTATGGCTACACCTTC. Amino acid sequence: CASSLDQVANYGYTF. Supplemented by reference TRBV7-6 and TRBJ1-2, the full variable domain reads GAGVSQSPRYKVTKRGQDVALRCDPISGHVSLYWYRQALGQGPEFLTYFNYEAQQDKSGLPNDRFSAERPEGSISTLTIQRTEQRDSAMYRCASSLDQVANYGYTFGSGTRLTVV.

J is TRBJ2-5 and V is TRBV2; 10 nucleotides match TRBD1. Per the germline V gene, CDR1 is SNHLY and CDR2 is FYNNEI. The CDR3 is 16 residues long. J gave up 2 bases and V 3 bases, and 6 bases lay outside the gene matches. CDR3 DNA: TGTGCCAGCAGTGAGATAGGACAGGGGGGGCAAGAGACCCAGTACTTC. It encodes CASSEIGQGGQETQYF.

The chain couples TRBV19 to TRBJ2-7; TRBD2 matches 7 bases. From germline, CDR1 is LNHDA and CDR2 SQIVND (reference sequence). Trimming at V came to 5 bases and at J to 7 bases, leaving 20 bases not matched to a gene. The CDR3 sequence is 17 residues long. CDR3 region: CASSPYRVRGREGEQYF. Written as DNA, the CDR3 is TGTGCCAGTAGTCCCTACCGTGTTCGCGGGAGAGAGGGGGAGCAGTACTTC.

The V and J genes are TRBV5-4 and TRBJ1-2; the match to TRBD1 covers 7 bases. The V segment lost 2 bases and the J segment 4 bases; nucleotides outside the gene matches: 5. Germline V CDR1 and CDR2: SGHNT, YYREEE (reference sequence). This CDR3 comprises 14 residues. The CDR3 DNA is TGTGCCAGCAGCTTAGTCCGGGACAGCTATGGCTACACCTTC. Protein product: CASSLVRDSYGYTF.

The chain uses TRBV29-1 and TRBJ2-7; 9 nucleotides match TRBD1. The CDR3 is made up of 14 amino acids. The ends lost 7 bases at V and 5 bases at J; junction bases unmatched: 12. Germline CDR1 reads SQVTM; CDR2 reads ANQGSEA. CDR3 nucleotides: TGCAGCGCTGCACGGACAGGGGTCGTGGACGAGCAGTACTTC. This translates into CSAARTGVVDEQYF.

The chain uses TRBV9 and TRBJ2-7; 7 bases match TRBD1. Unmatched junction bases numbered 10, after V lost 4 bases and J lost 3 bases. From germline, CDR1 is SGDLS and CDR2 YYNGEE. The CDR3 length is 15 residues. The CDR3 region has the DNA TGTGCCAGCAGCCCGAACCCCCGGGACAGCTACGAGCAGTACTTC. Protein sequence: CASSPNPRDSYEQYF.

CDR3 loop: CASSLRTEAFF. The CDR3 nucleotides are TGTGCCAGCAGCCTACGCACTGAAGCTTTCTTT. The chain has TRBV7-9 and TRBJ1-1; D remains ambiguous. This CDR3 has 11 residues. Germline loops: CDR1 SEHNR, CDR2 FQNEAQ (reference sequence). V was cut by 5 bases and J by 4 bases, with 5 bases left in between.

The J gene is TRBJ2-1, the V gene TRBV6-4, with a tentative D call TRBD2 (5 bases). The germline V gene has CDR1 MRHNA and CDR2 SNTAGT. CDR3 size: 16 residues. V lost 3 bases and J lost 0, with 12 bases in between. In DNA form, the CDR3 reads TGTGCCAGCAGTGATTATCGGGGAAGCTCCTACAATGAGCAGTTCTTC. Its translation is CASSDYRGSSYNEQFF.

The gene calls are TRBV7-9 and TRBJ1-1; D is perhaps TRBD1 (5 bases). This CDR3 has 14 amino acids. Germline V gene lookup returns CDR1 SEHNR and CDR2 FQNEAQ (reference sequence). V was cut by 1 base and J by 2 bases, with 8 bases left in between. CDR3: CASSLVQANTEAFF. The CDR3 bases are TGTGCCAGCAGCTTAGTACAGGCCAACACTGAAGCTTTCTTT.